The 11 T cell receptor beta chains presented below share a single source sample, sequenced in a study of blood T cell repertoires in COVID-19. The method was immunoSEQ multiplex PCR; TCRdb's version includes in-frame clones alone and lacks a portion of them. The sample includes tens of thousands of clones, approximately 85% of them seen just once. Source material: peripheral blood. The receptors were gathered from a human donor in a cohort sampled during active COVID-19.

This clone has just a few counts. J is TRBJ1-1 and V is TRBV27, with a possible D match to TRBD1 (6 bases). The CDR3 is 17 amino acids. Trimming took 2 bases from V and 1 from J, leaving 17 bases between them. Germline assignment: CDR1 MNHEY and CDR2 SMNVEV (reference sequence). The CDR3 here is CASSLTQGFDRNTEAFF. In DNA, the CDR3 is TGTGCCAGCAGTTTAACACAGGGTTTCGATCGGAACACTGAAGCTTTCTTT.

This sequence joins TRBV3-1 (or the pseudogene TRBV3-2) and TRBJ2-1; D unclear. This CDR3 is 15 amino acids long. The germline V and J ends were trimmed by 1 base and 7 bases, with 14 bases remaining between them. The germline gives CDR1 LGHDT, CDR2 YNNKEL (reference sequence). CDR3 bases: TGTGCCAGCAGCCAAGGACTCCTAGGTACGAATGAGCAGTTCTTC. Its protein is CASSQGLLGTNEQFF.

The chain has TRBV30 and TRBJ1-3, with 10 nucleotides matching TRBD1. V lost 5 bases, J lost 2 bases, and 3 bases stayed unmatched. This CDR3 has 14 residues. The germline V gene encodes CDR1 GTSNPN and CDR2 SVGIG (reference sequence). CDR3 nucleotides: TGTGCCTGGGCGACAGGGGGCACTGGAAACACCATATATTTT. Translated: CAWATGGTGNTIYF.

DNA for the CDR3: TGTGCCAGCAGCTCCGCCCAGGGTTGGGAGACCCAGTACTTC. Amino acids: CASSSAQGWETQYF. This chain connects TRBV11-2 to TRBJ2-5, with a tentative D call TRBD1 (5 bases). The CDR3 spans 14 residues. The V gene's germline CDR1 is SGHAT and CDR2 FQNNGV. Trimming cost V 4 bases and J 5 bases, with 14 bases left between them.

This clone has just one count. This chain uses TRBV14 with TRBJ1-2; tentative D call: TRBD1 (5 bases). Trimming pared 2 bases from V and 6 bases from J, leaving 10 bases between. Germline CDR1 and CDR2: SGHDN and FVKESK. The length of the CDR3 is 13 residues. CDR3 sequence: CASSQPGWNGYTF. For the CDR3, the DNA is TGTGCCAGCAGCCAACCAGGGTGGAATGGCTACACCTTC.

This rearrangement joins TRBV6-1 to TRBJ2-5, with TRBD2 as a possible D gene (6 bases). Trimming removed 0 bases at V and 2 bases at J, with 13 bases between. Germline values: CDR1 MNHNS, CDR2 SASEGT. CDR3 size: 16 residues. CDR3 protein: CASSEAPVAGQETQYF. CDR3 nucleotide sequence: TGTGCCAGCAGTGAAGCGCCTGTGGCGGGGCAAGAGACCCAGTACTTC.

DNA of the CDR3: TGTGCCAGCAGTCCGACAGGGAGGTACGAGCAGTACTTC. Its translation is CASSPTGRYEQYF. This chain connects TRBV12-3 or TRBV12-4 to TRBJ2-7; the D gene is possibly TRBD1 (7 bases). The V end was cut by 5 bases, the J end by 4 bases, with 12 bases between. The CDR3 covers 13 residues.

The gene calls are TRBV5-1 and TRBJ2-5; D not resolved. The CDR3 runs 15 residues. Trimming removed 0 bases at V and 0 bases at J, with 9 bases between. Germline V gene data show CDR1 as SGHRS and CDR2 as YFSETQ. CDR3 sequence reads: CASSLAVNHQETQYF. The CDR3 DNA reads as TGCGCCAGCAGCTTGGCGGTAAACCACCAAGAGACCCAGTACTTC.

This clone was found once. This chain joins TRBV4-2 and TRBJ2-2; 9 bases are shared with TRBD2. The germline gives CDR1 LGHNA, CDR2 YNFKEQ. There are 18 residues in the CDR3. The V segment lost 0 bases and the J segment 4 bases; nucleotides outside the gene matches: 9. CDR3 sequence (DNA): TGTGCCAGCAGCCAAGATCGGCGGGTAGCGGGAGTCACCGGGGAGCTGTTTTTT. It translates to CASSQDRRVAGVTGELFF.

V is TRBV5-1 and J is TRBJ2-5, with D tentatively TRBD2 (5 bases). V lost 3 bases to trimming and J lost 4 bases, with 22 bases between them. The V gene's germline CDR1 is SGHRS and CDR2 YFSETQ. This CDR3 is 17 amino acids long. Here the CDR3 reads CASSWVWSRTGVETQYF. CDR3 DNA sequence: TGCGCCAGCAGCTGGGTTTGGAGCAGGACTGGGGTAGAGACCCAGTACTTC.

In its sample, this clone is large. The rearrangement joins TRBV5-6 to TRBJ2-1; no clear D. This CDR3 region has 16 residues. The ends were cut back, 0 bases at V and 1 base at J, with 11 bases in the middle. In germline, CDR1 is SGHDT, CDR2 YYEEEE. This CDR3 reads CASSLDRVPSYNEQFF. For the CDR3, the DNA is TGTGCCAGCAGCTTGGATCGGGTACCTTCCTACAATGAGCAGTTCTTC.